These T cell receptor beta chains were read from a single sample in a study of cytomegalovirus exposure and HLA in healthy donors. Profiled with immunoSEQ multiplex PCR; TCRdb holds only in-frame clones, not every one. The sample shows over 85,000 clones, approximately 83% of them seen only once. Material for sequencing was PBMCs. Receptor source: a man in his forties in good health and CMV-seronegative. CDR3s include the opening cysteine and the closing phenylalanine or tryptophan. D genes are given only for firm matches. Clone sizes are given selectively: once, few, many, or a class where the clone is expanded.

size	D	V	J	CDR3	DNA
NA	TRBD2	TRBV6-1	TRBJ2-3	CASSGGVGGAGTDTQYF	TGTGCCAGCAGTGGCGGGGTCGGGGGGGCGGGCACAGATACGCAGTATTTT
NA	NA	TRBV2	TRBJ1-5	CASSQDGGTNQPQHF	TGTGCCAGCAGTCAGGACGGAGGAACTAATCAGCCCCAGCATTTT
NA	NA	TRBV7-9	TRBJ1-1	CASIPVNTEAFF	TGTGCCAGCATCCCAGTGAACACTGAAGCTTTCTTT
NA	NA	TRBV15	TRBJ2-7	CATSRDAYEQYF	TGTGCCACCAGCAGAGACGCCTACGAGCAGTACTTC
NA	TRBD1	TRBV5-1	TRBJ2-2	CASSKDRVDTGELFF	TGCGCCAGCAGCAAGGACAGGGTCGACACCGGGGAGCTGTTTTTT
NA	TRBD2	TRBV5-1	TRBJ2-5	CASSLWRGDQETQYF	TGCGCCAGCAGCTTATGGCGGGGGGACCAAGAGACCCAGTACTTC
NA	NA	TRBV27	TRBJ2-3	CATHISGYTDTQYF	TGTGCCACCCATATCTCAGGGTACACAGATACGCAGTATTTT
NA	TRBD1	TRBV7-9	TRBJ2-7	CASSLLAGTDYEQYF	TGTGCCAGCAGCTTATTGGCCGGGACAGACTACGAGCAGTACTTC
NA	TRBD2	TRBV10-3	TRBJ2-5	CATRGVQETQYF	TGTGCCACTCGGGGGGTTCAAGAGACCCAGTACTTC
few	TRBD1	TRBV6-5	TRBJ1-2	CASRPTGAGYGYTF	TGTGCCAGCAGACCGACAGGGGCGGGCTATGGCTACACCTTC
NA	TRBD1	TRBV5-1	TRBJ2-2	CASKVPGQGDGELFF	TGCGCCAGCAAAGTTCCGGGACAGGGGGACGGGGAGCTGTTTTTT
NA	TRBD1	TRBV7-8	TRBJ1-1	CASSSGQGGLGTEAFF	TGTGCCAGCAGCTCAGGACAGGGGGGCCTTGGCACTGAAGCTTTCTTT
few	TRBD2	TRBV7-6	TRBJ2-3	CASSLGSGGLTDTQYF	TGTGCCAGCAGCTTAGGTAGCGGGGGGCTCACAGATACGCAGTATTTT
NA	NA	TRBV4-2	TRBJ1-6	CASSPRNSPLHF	TGTGCCAGCAGCCCCCGGAATTCACCCCTCCACTTT
NA	NA	TRBV14	TRBJ2-7	CASTDTPYEQYF	TGTGCCAGCACCGACACCCCCTACGAGCAGTACTTC
NA	NA	TRBV7-2	TRBJ2-1	CASRKRGTANNEQFF	TGTGCCAGCAGAAAACGCGGGACAGCGAACAATGAGCAGTTCTTC
NA	NA	TRBV4-3	TRBJ2-5	CASSQERGAPQYF	TGCGCCAGCAGCCAAGAGCGGGGAGCGCCCCAGTACTTC
NA	TRBD1	TRBV25-1	TRBJ1-2	CASSETGGTYGYTF	TGTGCCAGCAGTGAGACAGGGGGGACCTATGGCTACACCTTC
NA	NA	TRBV28	TRBJ2-2	CASKKGYTGELFF	TGTGCCAGCAAGAAGGGGTACACCGGGGAGCTGTTTTTT
NA	NA	TRBV7-2	TRBJ1-5	CASSPLGAGIGPQHF	TGTGCCAGCAGCCCTCTTGGAGCTGGAATAGGGCCCCAGCATTTT
NA	NA	TRBV2	TRBJ1-2	CASRNRVRNYGYTF	TGTGCCAGCAGGAACAGGGTCAGGAACTATGGCTACACCTTC
few	NA	TRBV2	TRBJ1-1	CASSDQGWSEAFF	TGTGCCAGCAGTGATCAGGGGTGGTCTGAAGCTTTCTTT
NA	TRBD1	TRBV5-1	TRBJ2-6	CASSTGSSGANVLTF	TGCGCCAGCTCGACAGGGTCTTCTGGGGCCAACGTCCTGACTTTC
NA	NA	TRBV14	TRBJ1-3	CASSHEGSGNTIYF	TGTGCCAGCAGCCACGAGGGCTCTGGAAACACCATATATTTT
once	NA	TRBV5-6	TRBJ2-3	CASTPRQTNTDTQYF	TGTGCCAGCACCCCGCGACAGACGAACACAGATACGCAGTATTTT
NA	TRBD1	TRBV19	TRBJ1-1	CASSIAGTGGTEAFF	TGTGCCAGTAGTATAGCCGGGACAGGGGGCACTGAAGCTTTCTTT
NA	TRBD1	TRBV5-4	TRBJ1-4	CASSVSGGSSLGEKLFF	TGTGCCAGCAGCGTATCAGGGGGCAGTAGTTTGGGTGAAAAACTGTTTTTT
NA	NA	TRBV14	TRBJ2-5	CASSPLRGTRETQYF	TGTGCCAGCAGCCCCTTAAGGGGGACGAGGGAGACCCAGTACTTC
few	TRBD1	TRBV2	TRBJ1-4	CASKRGTGLEKLFF	TGTGCCAGCAAAAGGGGGACAGGGCTGGAAAAACTGTTTTTT